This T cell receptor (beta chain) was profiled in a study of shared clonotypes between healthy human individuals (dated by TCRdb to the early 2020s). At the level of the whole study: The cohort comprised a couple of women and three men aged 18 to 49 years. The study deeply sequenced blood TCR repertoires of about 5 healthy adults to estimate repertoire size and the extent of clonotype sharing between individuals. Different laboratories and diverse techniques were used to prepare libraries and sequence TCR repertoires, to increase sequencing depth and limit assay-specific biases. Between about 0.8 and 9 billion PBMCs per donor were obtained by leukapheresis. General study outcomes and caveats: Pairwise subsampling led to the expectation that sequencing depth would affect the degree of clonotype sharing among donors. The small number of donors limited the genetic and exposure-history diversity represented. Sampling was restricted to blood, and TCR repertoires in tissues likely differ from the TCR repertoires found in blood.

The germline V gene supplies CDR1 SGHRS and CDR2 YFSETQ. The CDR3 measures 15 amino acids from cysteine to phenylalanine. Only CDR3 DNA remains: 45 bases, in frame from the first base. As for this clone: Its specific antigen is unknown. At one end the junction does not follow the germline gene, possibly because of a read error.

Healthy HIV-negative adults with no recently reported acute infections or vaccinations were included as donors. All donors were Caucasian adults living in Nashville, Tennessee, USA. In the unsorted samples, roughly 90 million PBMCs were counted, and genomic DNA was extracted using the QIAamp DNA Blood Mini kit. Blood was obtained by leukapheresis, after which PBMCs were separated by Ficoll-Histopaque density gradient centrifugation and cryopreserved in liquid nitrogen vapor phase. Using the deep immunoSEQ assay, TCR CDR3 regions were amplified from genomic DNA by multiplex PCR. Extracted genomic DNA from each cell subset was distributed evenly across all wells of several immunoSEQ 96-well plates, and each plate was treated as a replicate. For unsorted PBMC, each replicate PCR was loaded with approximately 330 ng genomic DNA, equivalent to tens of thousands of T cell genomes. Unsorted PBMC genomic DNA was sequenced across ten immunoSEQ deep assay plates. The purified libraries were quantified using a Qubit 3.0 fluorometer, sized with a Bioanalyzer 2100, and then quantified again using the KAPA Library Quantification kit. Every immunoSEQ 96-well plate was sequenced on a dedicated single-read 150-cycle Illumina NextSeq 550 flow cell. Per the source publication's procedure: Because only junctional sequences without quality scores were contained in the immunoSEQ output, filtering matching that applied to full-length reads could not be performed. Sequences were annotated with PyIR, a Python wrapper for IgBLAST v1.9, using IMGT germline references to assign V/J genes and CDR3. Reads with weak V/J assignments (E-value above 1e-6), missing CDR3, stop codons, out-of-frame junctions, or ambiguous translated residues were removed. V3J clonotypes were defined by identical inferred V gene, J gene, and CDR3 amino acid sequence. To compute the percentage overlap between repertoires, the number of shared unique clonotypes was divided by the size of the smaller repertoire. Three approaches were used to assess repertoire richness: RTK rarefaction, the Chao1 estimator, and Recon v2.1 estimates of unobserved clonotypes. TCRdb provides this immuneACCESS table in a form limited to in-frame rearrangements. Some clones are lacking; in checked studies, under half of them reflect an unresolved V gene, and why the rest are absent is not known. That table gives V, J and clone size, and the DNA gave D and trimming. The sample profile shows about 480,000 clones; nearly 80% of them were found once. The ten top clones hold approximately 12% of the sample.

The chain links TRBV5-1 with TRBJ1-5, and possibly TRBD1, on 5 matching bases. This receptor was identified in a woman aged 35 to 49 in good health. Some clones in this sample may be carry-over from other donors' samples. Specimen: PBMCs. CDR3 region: CASSLWDYSNQPQHF. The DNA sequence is TGTGCCAGCAGCTTGTGGGACTATAGCAATCAGCCCCAGCATTTT.